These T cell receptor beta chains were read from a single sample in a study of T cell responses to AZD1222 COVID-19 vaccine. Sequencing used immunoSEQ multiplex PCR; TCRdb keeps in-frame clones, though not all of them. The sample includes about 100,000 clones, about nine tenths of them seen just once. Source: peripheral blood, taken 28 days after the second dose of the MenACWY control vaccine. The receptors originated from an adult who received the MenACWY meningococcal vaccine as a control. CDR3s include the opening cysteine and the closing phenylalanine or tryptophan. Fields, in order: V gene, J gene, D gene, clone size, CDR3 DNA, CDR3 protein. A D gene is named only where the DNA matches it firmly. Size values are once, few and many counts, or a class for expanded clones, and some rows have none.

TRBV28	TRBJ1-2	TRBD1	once	TGTGCCAGCACCCAAGGTCTGGGACAGGGGGCGCGGGGCTATGGCTACACCTTC	CASTQGLGQGARGYGYTF
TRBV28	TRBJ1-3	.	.	TGTGCCAGCAGTTCGGATTCCGGGGGAAACACCATATATTTT	CASSSDSGGNTIYF
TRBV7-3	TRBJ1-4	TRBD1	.	TGTGCCAGCAGACCAACGACAGGGGTAACTAATGAAAAACTGTTTTTT	CASRPTTGVTNEKLFF
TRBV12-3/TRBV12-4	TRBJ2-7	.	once	TGTGCCAGCAGTTCCTTCAGGGCCTACGAGCAGTACTTC	CASSSFRAYEQYF
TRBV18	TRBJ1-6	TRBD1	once	TGTGCCAGCTCACCAGTTTTAGGGGGCGCGGATTCACCCCTCCACTTT	CASSPVLGGADSPLHF
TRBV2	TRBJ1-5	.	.	TGTGCCAGCAGTGATTCTTGGGAGGACGGTCAGCCCCAGCATTTT	CASSDSWEDGQPQHF
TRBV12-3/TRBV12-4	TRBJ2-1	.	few	TGTGCCAGCAGTTTCCCGCCGGCGAATGAGCAGTTCTTC	CASSFPPANEQFF
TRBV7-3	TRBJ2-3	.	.	TGTGCCAGCAGCTTGACTCTAGCCCACCAGGAGTATTTT	CASSLTLAHQEYF
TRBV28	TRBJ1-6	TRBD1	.	TGTGCCAGCAGTTTGGCCGGGACAGGGGGCGCGGTATCACCCCTCCACTTT	CASSLAGTGGAVSPLHF
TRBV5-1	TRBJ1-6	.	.	TGCGCCAGCAGCTTGGAGGGCGTGGGTTCACCCCTCCACTTT	CASSLEGVGSPLHF
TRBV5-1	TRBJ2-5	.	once	TGCGCCAGCAGCTTGTTTTGGGAGACCCAGTACTTC	CASSLFWETQYF
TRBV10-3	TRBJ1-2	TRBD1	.	TGTGCCATCAGGGACAGGAACTATGGCTACACCTTC	CAIRDRNYGYTF
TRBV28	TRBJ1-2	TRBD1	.	TGTGCCAGCAGTTTAGAAAAGACAGGGGGCAGGCAGGGTGGCTACACCTTC	CASSLEKTGGRQGGYTF
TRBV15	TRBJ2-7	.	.	TGTGCCACCAGCAGAGGACTACCCTTCGGCGAGCAGTACTTC	CATSRGLPFGEQYF
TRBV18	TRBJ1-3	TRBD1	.	TGTGCCAGCTCACCTACAGGGGGCTCGGGAAACACCATATATTTT	CASSPTGGSGNTIYF
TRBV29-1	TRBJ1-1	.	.	TGCAGCGTTCCCTCCGGGACCGGTGAAGCTTTCTTT	CSVPSGTGEAFF
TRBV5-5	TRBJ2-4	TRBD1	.	TGTGCCAGCAGGGGTTGGGGGACAGGGGACAAAAACATTCAGTACTTC	CASRGWGTGDKNIQYF
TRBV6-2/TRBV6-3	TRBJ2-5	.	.	TGTGCCAGCAGTGCTCTTGGGGGGCGCGGAGAGACCCAGTACTTC	CASSALGGRGETQYF
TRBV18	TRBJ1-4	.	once	TGTGCCAGCTCACCAACGGCAGGCAATAATGAAAAACTGTTTTTT	CASSPTAGNNEKLFF
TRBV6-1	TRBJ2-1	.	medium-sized	TGTGCCAGCAGTGAAGCGGGGGGCGGGGGAGGTTACAATGAGCAGTTCTTC	CASSEAGGGGGYNEQFF
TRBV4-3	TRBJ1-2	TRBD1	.	TGCGCCAGCAGCCAAGATACAGGGACAGGGGGGATTGGCTACACCTTC	CASSQDTGTGGIGYTF
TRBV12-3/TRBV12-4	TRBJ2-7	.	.	TGTGCCAGCAGTTTCGGGGTCAACGAGCAGTACTTC	CASSFGVNEQYF
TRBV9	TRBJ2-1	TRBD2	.	TGTGCCAGCAGCGGATTACTAGCGGGGGCGAGCAATGAGCAGTTCTTC	CASSGLLAGASNEQFF
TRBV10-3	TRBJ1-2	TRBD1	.	TGTGCCATCAGTCCCGGGACAGGGCCCGATGGCTACACCTTC	CAISPGTGPDGYTF
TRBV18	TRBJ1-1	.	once	TGTGCCAGCTCACCACCTCTACTGAACACTGAAGCTTTCTTT	CASSPPLLNTEAFF
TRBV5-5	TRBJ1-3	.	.	TGTGCCAGCAGCGCGGCTTCTGGAAACACCATATATTTT	CASSAASGNTIYF